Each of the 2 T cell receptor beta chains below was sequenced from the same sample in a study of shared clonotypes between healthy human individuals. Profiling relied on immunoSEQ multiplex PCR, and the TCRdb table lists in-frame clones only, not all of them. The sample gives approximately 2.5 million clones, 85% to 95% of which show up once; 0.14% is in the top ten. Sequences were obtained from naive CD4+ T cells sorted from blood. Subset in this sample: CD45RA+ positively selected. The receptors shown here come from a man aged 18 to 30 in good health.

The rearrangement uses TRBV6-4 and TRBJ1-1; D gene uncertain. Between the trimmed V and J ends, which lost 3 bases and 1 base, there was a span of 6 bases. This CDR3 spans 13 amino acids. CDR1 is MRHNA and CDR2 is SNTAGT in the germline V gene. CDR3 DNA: TGTGCCAGCAGTGATCAGGCGAACACTGAAGCTTTCTTT. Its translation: CASSDQANTEAFF.

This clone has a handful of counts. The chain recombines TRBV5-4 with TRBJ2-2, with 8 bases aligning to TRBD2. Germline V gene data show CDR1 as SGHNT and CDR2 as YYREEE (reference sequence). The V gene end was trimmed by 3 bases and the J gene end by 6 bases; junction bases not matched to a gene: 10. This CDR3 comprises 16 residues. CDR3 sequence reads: CASSSTGLVKAGELFF. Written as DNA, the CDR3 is TGTGCCAGCAGCTCTACGGGACTAGTAAAGGCCGGGGAGCTGTTTTTT.